This T cell receptor beta chain was sequenced during a study of blood T cell repertoires in COVID-19. Study as a whole: Italy, Spain and the United States were the sources of the convalescent and acute COVID-19 samples. T cells, B-cell-depleted T cells, or PBMCs supplied cDNA or gDNA.

The CDR3 length is 12 residues. Germline CDR1 GTSNPN, CDR2 SVGIG (reference sequence). V was pared by 2 bases and J by 6 bases, with 10 bases between. The authors' processing: The assay estimated nucleated cells by amplifying reference gene primers. Measured with immunoSEQ multiplex PCR; TCRdb has only the in-frame clones, and not every one. Clone size and V and J calls were adopted from that table, with D and trimming inferred from the DNA. The table includes fewer than 120,000 clones, more than 75% detected once. The clonotype originates from a woman between 45 and 60 years old with acute or convalescent COVID-19. The sample was peripheral blood. The chain uses TRBV30 and TRBJ1-2, with a tentative D call TRBD1 (5 bases). CDR3 sequence: CAWSKGRNGYTF. The CDR3 DNA reads TGTGCCTGGAGTAAGGGGAGGAATGGCTACACCTTC. Together with reference TRBV30 and TRBJ1-2, the CDR3 gives the full variable domain: SQTIHQWPATLVQPVGSPLSLECTVEGTSNPNLYWYRQAAGRGLQLLFYSVGIGQISSEVPQNLSASRPQDRQFILSSKKLLLSDSGFYLCAWSKGRNGYTFGSGTRLTVV.